This TCR beta chain derives from a study of identical twins. This clonotype has just a few counts. V was clipped by 9 bases and J by 11 bases; unmatched bases: 8. This CDR3 has 11 residues. The germline gives CDR1 WSHSY, CDR2 SAAADI. TCRdb reanalysed the 5' RACE reads using MiXCR and keeps one entry per CDR3 protein. The sample comprises some 1,700,000 distinct CDR3 sequences, less than 40% of which are singletons, and 0.25% to 0.3% rests with the top ten. The source material was cord blood. This sequence was found in a newborn girl in good health. This sequence joins TRBV10-2 and TRBJ2-3, with 7 bases fitting TRBD2. The CDR3 nucleotides read TGCGCCAGTTCAACCGGGACTAAGCAGTATTTT. This encodes CASSTGTKQYF.